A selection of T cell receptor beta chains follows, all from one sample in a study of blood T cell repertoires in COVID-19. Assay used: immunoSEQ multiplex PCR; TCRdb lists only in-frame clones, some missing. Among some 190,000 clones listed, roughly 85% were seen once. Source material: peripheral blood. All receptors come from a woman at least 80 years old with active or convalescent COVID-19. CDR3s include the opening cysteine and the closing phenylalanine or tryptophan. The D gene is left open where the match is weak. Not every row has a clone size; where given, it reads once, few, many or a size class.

cdr3_aa: CASSGGEAGGFQETQYF
cdr3_nt: TGTGCCAGCAGCGGAGGGGAAGCGGGAGGGTTCCAAGAGACCCAGTACTTC
clone_size: -
d_call: TRBD2
v_call: TRBV9
j_call: TRBJ2-5

cdr3_aa: CASSRRGQVVYGYTF
cdr3_nt: TGTGCCAGTAGTAGAAGGGGACAGGTGGTATATGGCTACACCTTC
clone_size: -
d_call: TRBD1
v_call: TRBV19
j_call: TRBJ1-2

cdr3_aa: CASSLEITHTEAFF
cdr3_nt: TGTGCCAGCAGCTTAGAGATTACACACACTGAAGCTTTCTTT
clone_size: -
d_call: -
v_call: TRBV7-8
j_call: TRBJ1-1

cdr3_aa: CASSGPGTRGETQYF
cdr3_nt: TGTGCCAGCAGTGGTCCGGGAACTCGGGGGGAGACCCAGTACTTC
clone_size: -
d_call: -
v_call: TRBV2
j_call: TRBJ2-5

cdr3_aa: CASSTRWDSRRVGSGANVLTF
cdr3_nt: TGTGCCAGCTCAACGCGGTGGGACAGCCGGAGGGTTGGCTCTGGGGCCAACGTCCTGACTTTC
clone_size: -
d_call: -
v_call: TRBV18
j_call: TRBJ2-6

cdr3_aa: CASSGSGRGYEKLFF
cdr3_nt: TGTGCCAGCAGCGGGTCGGGTCGCGGCTATGAAAAACTGTTTTTT
clone_size: once
d_call: -
v_call: TRBV9
j_call: TRBJ1-4

cdr3_aa: CASFTSLGRGRLEQYF
cdr3_nt: TGTGCCAGCTTTACCTCCCTAGGCAGGGGGCGTCTCGAGCAGTACTTC
clone_size: -
d_call: TRBD1
v_call: TRBV28
j_call: TRBJ2-7

cdr3_aa: CASSVVSGGSYNEQFF
cdr3_nt: TGTGCCAGCAGCGTAGTTTCGGGGGGATCCTACAATGAGCAGTTCTTC
clone_size: -
d_call: TRBD2
v_call: TRBV9
j_call: TRBJ2-1

cdr3_aa: CASSPTGTTTGELFF
cdr3_nt: TGTGCCAGCAGCCCAACCGGGACTACCACCGGGGAGCTGTTTTTT
clone_size: -
d_call: TRBD2
v_call: TRBV9
j_call: TRBJ2-2

cdr3_aa: CASSIAGLSNQPQHF
cdr3_nt: TGTGCCAGTAGTATTGCAGGGTTAAGCAATCAGCCCCAGCATTTT
clone_size: -
d_call: -
v_call: TRBV19
j_call: TRBJ1-5